This TCR beta chain was obtained from a study of CD8+ T cells in alopecia areata. Study-wide results and limits: It was less clear whether patients shared TCRs than it was in mice, possibly because of HLA. Higher clonality than in normal scalp was seen in lesional scalp, especially alopecia totalis/universalis.

V was trimmed by 3 bases and J by 4 bases, leaving 15 bases between them. In germline, CDR1 is MDHEN, CDR2 SYDVKM. The CDR3 totals 15 residues. In alopecia areata patients, both lesional scalp punch biopsies and peripheral blood were collected. It was cDNA, reverse transcribed from extracted RNA, that served as the sequencing template. Libraries were prepared by immunoSEQ multiplex PCR; TCRdb keeps only in-frame clonotypes and omits some of them. The sample has 20,000 to 30,000 clones, around 56% seen once. Note on this clone: Its antigen is not identified.

The chain couples TRBV28 to TRBJ2-5, with D perhaps matching TRBD1 or TRBD2 (5 bases each). The source material was NKG2D-high CD8+ T cells sorted from blood. The clonotype originates from a human donor with alopecia areata. The CDR3 sequence is CASSFPGTYRETQYF. The CDR3 DNA is TGTGCCAGCAGTTTCCCCGGGACCTACCGAGAGACCCAGTACTTC.